A single sample is the source of the 22 T cell receptor beta chains below, sequenced in a study of blood T cell repertoires in COVID-19. Some clones are missing from TCRdb's copy, which holds only in-frame ones; the method was immunoSEQ multiplex PCR. The sample yields 200,000 to 250,000 clones, around 81% seen once. Material for sequencing was peripheral blood. These receptors were taken from a human donor in a cohort sampled during active COVID-19.

V gene TRBV6-1 combines with J gene TRBJ1-3; D unresolved. The CDR3 contains 17 residues. Deletions cut 2 bases from V and 2 bases from J, with 16 bases between. Per the germline V gene, CDR1 is MNHNS and CDR2 is SASEGT. The CDR3 here is CASSETPPRRAGNTIYF. The DNA of the CDR3 is TGTGCCAGCAGTGAAACTCCGCCGCGGAGGGCTGGAAACACCATATATTTT.

The gene calls are TRBV28 and TRBJ1-1; 11 positions match TRBD1. The germline V gene has CDR1 MDHEN and CDR2 SYDVKM. V trimming: 6 bases; J trimming: 7 bases; junction bases outside the gene matches: 7. The CDR3 extends over 14 amino acids. This chain's CDR3 is CASRGGQGAGEAFF. For the CDR3, the DNA is TGTGCCAGCAGGGGAGGACAGGGGGCCGGTGAAGCTTTCTTT. Supplemented by reference TRBV28 and TRBJ1-1, the full variable domain reads DVKVTQSSRYLVKRTGEKVFLECVQDMDHENMFWYRQDPGLGLRLIYFSYDVKMKEKGDIPEGYSVSREKKERFSLILESASTNQTSMYLCASRGGQGAGEAFFGQGTRLTVV.

The rearrangement links TRBV18 to TRBJ1-1, with TRBD1 matching 7 bases. CDR3 length: 18 amino acids. V lost 2 bases and J lost 0; bases outside the gene matches: 12. Germline CDR1 is KGHSH and CDR2 is LQKENI. CDR3 protein: CASSPIRDRVSLNTEAFF. CDR3 DNA sequence: TGTGCCAGCTCACCAATCAGAGACAGGGTTTCCTTGAACACTGAAGCTTTCTTT.

In this sample, this clone turned up once. This chain connects TRBV20-1 to TRBJ2-5; D gene unclear. V was cut by 5 bases and J by 2 bases, with 6 bases left in between. The CDR3 is 11 amino acids. CDR1 is DFQATT, CDR2 SNEGSKA, per germline (reference sequence). Here the CDR3 DNA reads TGCAGTGCTCTAAATCAAGAGACCCAGTACTTC. Its translation: CSALNQETQYF.

The chain employs TRBV6-5 and TRBJ1-2, with a weak D call TRBD1 (6 bases). CDR3 length: 12 residues. Germline V lookup: CDR1 MNHEY, CDR2 SVGAGI. Trimming removed 8 bases at V and 8 bases at J, with 15 bases between. CDR3 nucleotide sequence: TGTGCCAGCGCGACAGGTTCAGGAGGCTACACCTTC. Encoded protein: CASATGSGGYTF.

This chain uses TRBV5-1 with TRBJ1-2, with TRBD1 matching over 8 bases. In germline, CDR1 is SGHRS, CDR2 YFSETQ. The V gene end was trimmed by 4 bases and the J gene end by 6 bases; junction bases not matched to a gene: 5. This CDR3 has 13 residues. The CDR3 protein is CASSPGTGHGYTF. CDR3 DNA: TGCGCCAGCAGCCCGGGGACAGGACATGGCTACACCTTC.

This chain links TRBV9 with TRBJ1-1; no definite D call. Germline assignment: CDR1 SGDLS and CDR2 YYNGEE. The CDR3 is made up of 14 amino acids. V lost 0 bases and J 5 bases, leaving 11 bases between the germline ends. Here the CDR3 reads CASSVGNMVTEAFF. DNA for the CDR3: TGTGCCAGCAGCGTAGGAAACATGGTTACTGAAGCTTTCTTT.

In this sample, this clone turned up once. The chain recombines TRBV3-1 (or the pseudogene TRBV3-2) with TRBJ2-7; a possible D gene is TRBD2 (5 bases). The germline V and J ends were trimmed by 1 base and 3 bases, with 10 bases remaining between them. The CDR3 is 14 residues long. CDR1 and CDR2 from the germline V gene are LGHDT and YNNKEL (reference sequence). CDR3 residues: CASSQAPGFYEQYF. CDR3 DNA: TGTGCCAGCAGCCAAGCCCCGGGGTTCTACGAGCAGTACTTC.

V usage is TRBV7-2 and J usage is TRBJ2-1; a possible D gene is TRBD1 (6 bases). Germline lookup yields CDR1 SGHTA and CDR2 FQGNSA. This CDR3 contains 14 residues. V was shortened by 4 bases and J by 4 bases, with 11 bases between the two germline ends. The CDR3 DNA reads TGTGCCAGCAGCTCCACAGGGATTTACAATGAGCAGTTCTTC. It yields the protein CASSSTGIYNEQFF.

The rearrangement uses TRBV28 and TRBJ2-5; no reliable D call. CDR1 and CDR2 from the germline V gene are MDHEN and SYDVKM. V was shortened by 6 bases and J by 7 bases, with 15 bases between the two germline ends. This CDR3 region has 13 residues. The CDR3 here is CASSPVREMTQYF. CDR3 sequence (DNA): TGTGCCAGCAGCCCCGTACGAGAAATGACCCAGTACTTC.

This rearrangement joins TRBV4-1 to TRBJ2-3; 9 bases are a match to TRBD2. The CDR3 spans 15 residues. V lost 2 bases, J lost 5 bases, and 5 bases stayed unmatched. Germline V lookup: CDR1 MGHRA, CDR2 YSYEKL. The CDR3 spells CASSQWTSAGDTQYF. CDR3 coding DNA: TGCGCCAGCAGCCAATGGACTAGCGCGGGAGATACGCAGTATTTT.

The chain has TRBV6-5 and TRBJ2-1; D perhaps matches TRBD2 (7 bases). With 10 bases removed from V and 4 bases from J, the gap between germline ends came to 20 bases. Germline V gene sequence: CDR1 MNHEY, CDR2 SVGAGI. The CDR3 is 15 amino acids. CDR3 region: CATNRGEGGYNEQFF. As DNA, the CDR3 is TGTGCCACCAATAGGGGGGAGGGGGGATACAATGAGCAGTTCTTC.

This chain joins TRBV28 and TRBJ1-2; D is unclear. This CDR3 is 13 amino acids long. Trimming took off 7 bases at V and 2 bases at J, with 11 bases between the two ends. Germline V CDR1 and CDR2: MDHEN, SYDVKM. The CDR3 loop is CASNPSENYGYTF. The CDR3 bases are TGTGCCAGCAACCCGTCGGAGAACTATGGCTACACCTTC.

The chain carries TRBV4-1 and TRBJ1-5; TRBD1 is a possible D gene (5 bases). V lost 0 bases and J lost 7, with 10 bases in between. Germline V gene lookup returns CDR1 MGHRA and CDR2 YSYEKL. The CDR3 loop spans 14 amino acids. CDR3 sequence (DNA): TGCGCCAGCAGCCAAGATAGGGGAGGGCAGCCCCAGCATTTT. It codes for CASSQDRGGQPQHF.

This chain uses TRBV15 with TRBJ1-1; 7 bases line up with TRBD1. After removal of 6 bases from V and 0 bases from J, the junction contained 4 bases not matched to a gene. This CDR3 is built from 14 residues. The germline gives CDR1 LNHNV, CDR2 YYDKDF (reference sequence). The CDR3 nucleotides are TGTGCCACCAGGGTCGGACAGGTGAACACTGAAGCTTTCTTT. This sequence encodes CATRVGQVNTEAFF.

This chain connects TRBV7-8 to TRBJ2-1; 7 positions agree with TRBD2. The CDR3 spans 11 residues. Germline values: CDR1 SGHVS, CDR2 FQNEAQ. J was trimmed by 9 bases and V by 7 bases; bases with no gene match: 3. CDR3 coding DNA: TGTGCCAGCACCCGACTAGCTGAGCAGTTCTTC. Translated: CASTRLAEQFF.

The J gene is TRBJ2-3, the V gene TRBV4-3; TRBD2 agrees at 11 bases. V was pared by 2 bases and J by 4 bases, with 14 bases of the junction left unmatched. The CDR3 has 19 residues. Germline CDR1 and CDR2: LGHNA and YSLEER. CDR3 coding DNA: TGCGCCAGCAGCCAACGAATGCTAGCGGGGGGCGGGTCAGCAGATACGCAGTATTTT. Translation: CASSQRMLAGGGSADTQYF.

The chain joins TRBV19 to TRBJ1-1; the match to TRBD1 covers 11 bases. Germline V CDR1 and CDR2: LNHDA, SQIVND (reference sequence). V lost 5 bases and J lost 4; bases outside the gene matches: 6. The CDR3 is 15 residues long. DNA of the CDR3: TGTGCCAGTAGTGATACCGGGACAGGGGGCACTGAAGCTTTCTTT. Translated: CASSDTGTGGTEAFF.

The V call is TRBV27, the J call TRBJ2-1; TRBD2 is a possible D gene (6 bases). The length of the CDR3 is 15 residues. Germline CDR1 MNHEY, CDR2 SMNVEV (reference sequence). The V end lost 2 bases, the J end lost 6 bases, and 14 bases lay between the germline ends. CDR3 region: CASSLTLAGFNEQFF. The CDR3 coding sequence is TGTGCCAGCAGTTTAACACTAGCAGGGTTCAATGAGCAGTTCTTC.

In regard to this clone: At one boundary the junction diverges from the germline segment, which might be a read error. The V call is TRBV9, the J call TRBJ1-2; the match to TRBD1 covers 12 bases. Germline V gives CDR1 SGDLS, CDR2 YYNGEE. The CDR3 contains 13 residues. The CDR3 DNA reads TGTGCCAGCAGCACAGCGGGACAGGGGGCTGAAGCCTTC. It specifies CASSTAGQGAEAF.

The rearrangement uses TRBV29-1 and TRBJ2-2; a possible D gene is TRBD1 (6 bases). The germline gives CDR1 SQVTM, CDR2 ANQGSEA. This CDR3 region has 15 residues. With 5 bases removed from V and 4 bases from J, the gap between germline ends came to 17 bases. The CDR3 nucleotides are TGCAGCGTTCTAGTGGGGGCTAGGGGCACCGGGGAGCTGTTTTTT. Its protein is CSVLVGARGTGELFF.

The sample holds a few counts of this clone. The chain joins TRBV12-3 or TRBV12-4 to TRBJ1-2; no firm D call. The CDR3 is 13 residues long. Trimming removed 3 bases from V and 2 bases from J, with 7 bases in between. In nucleotides, the CDR3 is TGTGCCAGCAGTTTGGCGGGGAACTATGGCTACACCTTC. The encoded protein is CASSLAGNYGYTF.